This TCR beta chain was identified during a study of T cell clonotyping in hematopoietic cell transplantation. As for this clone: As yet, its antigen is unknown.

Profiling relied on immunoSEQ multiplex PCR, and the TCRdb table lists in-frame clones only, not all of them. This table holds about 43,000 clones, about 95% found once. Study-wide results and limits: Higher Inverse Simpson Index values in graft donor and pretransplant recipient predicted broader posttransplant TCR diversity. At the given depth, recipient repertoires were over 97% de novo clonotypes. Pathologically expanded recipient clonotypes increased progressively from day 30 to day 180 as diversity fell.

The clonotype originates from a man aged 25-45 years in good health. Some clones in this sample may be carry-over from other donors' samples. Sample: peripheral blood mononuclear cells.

CDR3 residues: CASSVNLDSNQPQHF. The CDR3, as DNA: TGTGCCAGCAGTGTGAACTTGGACAGCAATCAGCCCCAGCATTTT. This rearrangement joins TRBV6-1 to TRBJ1-5; D remains ambiguous. This CDR3 has 15 amino acids. Germline loops: CDR1 MNHNS, CDR2 SASEGT. The V end lost 4 bases, the J end lost 1 base, and 11 bases lay between the germline ends.